This T cell receptor (beta chain) is from a study of CD8+CD57+ T cells in acquired aplastic anemia. Study at large: Sorted CD4+ and CD8+ cell DNA averaged around 3.3 ug.

Template material for TCR beta VDJ and CDR3 profiling consisted of genomic DNA. TCRdb processed the reads anew with MiXCR; each CDR3 protein has one entry. Seen here are 150,000 to 200,000 distinct CDR3 sequences, nearly 65% observed once, and the top ten hold approximately 42%. All patients picked for sequencing had shown, by flow cytometry, an expansion of CD8+CD57+ cells. Acquired aplastic anemia of severe grade affected all patients. As concerns this clonotype: Its specificity is not known.

The CDR3 covers 15 residues. Between the trimmed V and J ends, which lost 2 bases and 0 bases, there was a span of 10 bases. In germline, CDR1 is SNHLY, CDR2 FYNNEI. Study-wide points: There were 25 to 35 CD8+ CDR3 sequences that occurred in both patients and controls. Controls and patients did not differ significantly in CD8+ Simpson's diversity.

This rearrangement joins TRBV2 to TRBJ1-2, with no clear D. This clonotype was obtained from a human donor with aplastic anemia. The sequenced sample consisted of sorted CD4+, CD8+, or CD8+CD57+ T cells (not recorded which) from PBMCs. The CDR3 reads CASSELDPPNYGYTF. CDR3 bases: TGTGCCAGCAGTGAACTAGACCCCCCTAACTATGGCTACACCTTC.